A single T cell receptor beta chain is shown here with its context. Its antigen specificity is not known. Base qualities are not at hand, and no much larger clone is one base apart. For this chain, trimming is 2 bases at the V end and 4 bases at the J end, and the number of junction bases without a gene match is 5. The CDR3 numbers 16 residues from cysteine through phenylalanine. Just CDR3 DNA is preserved here, 48 bases in frame from base 1. Via the germline V gene, CDR1 is MGHRA and CDR2 YSYEKL. The sample comes from a study of shared clonotypes between healthy human individuals (dated by TCRdb to between 2020 and 2021). The study in broad terms: The cohort comprised two women and a few men aged 18 to 49 years. The study deeply sequenced blood TCR repertoires of five healthy adults to estimate repertoire size and the extent of clonotype sharing between individuals. To increase sequencing depth and limit assay-specific biases, different laboratories used diverse techniques to prepare libraries and sequence TCR repertoires. For each donor, CD4 naive and CD4 memory were each given three plates, CD8 naive was given two plates, and CD8 memory was given one plate. Between about 0.94 and 10 billion PBMCs per donor were obtained by leukapheresis.

Study-wide findings and limitations: Estimated clonotype richness was generally larger for naive than for memory subsets. Even with the large sequencing depth, rarefaction of the sorted-subset datasets indicated that sequencing was incomplete. Sampling was restricted to blood, and TCR repertoires in tissues likely differ from the TCR repertoires found in blood. Based on pairwise subsampling, the degree of clonotype sharing among donors was expected to be affected by sequencing depth. Sharing across four donors was observed for roughly 5.4% of naive CD4, around 3.5% of naive CD8, 2.3% of memory CD4, and roughly 0.4% of memory CD8 clonotypes. Compared with non-shared clonotypes, clonotypes shared by all four sorted-subset donors had higher generation probabilities. Because the study included a small number of donors, the genetic and exposure-history diversity represented was limited.

The donors were healthy, HIV-negative adults who had no recently reported acute infections or vaccinations. All donors were Caucasian adults living in Nashville, Tennessee, USA. CD4+ T cells were enriched by magnetic negative selection; naive cells were then positively selected on CD45RA, and the negative fraction formed the memory subset. Blood was collected by leukapheresis, and PBMCs were isolated by Ficoll-Histopaque density gradient centrifugation and then cryopreserved in liquid nitrogen vapor phase. Purity and quantity of every magnetically sorted T cell population were checked by analytical flow cytometry. Each sorted fraction had its genomic DNA isolated and then quantified by UV absorbance on a Nanodrop 2000c. Using the deep immunoSEQ assay, multiplex PCR amplified TCR CDR3 regions from genomic DNA. Genomic DNA extracted from each cell subset was distributed evenly over all wells of several immunoSEQ 96-well plates, and each plate served as one replicate. For sorted subsets, about 200 ng genomic DNA, equal to 25,000 to 35,000 T cell genomes, was loaded into each replicate PCR. The purified libraries were quantified using a Qubit 3.0 fluorometer, sized with a Bioanalyzer 2100, and then quantified again using the KAPA Library Quantification kit. A separate single-read 150-cycle Illumina NextSeq 550 flow cell was used to sequence each immunoSEQ 96-well plate. In the source study's methods: Because the immunoSEQ output included only junctional sequences and no quality scores, the filtering could not be the same as the filtering used for full-length reads. Sequences were annotated with PyIR, a Python wrapper for IgBLAST v1.9, using IMGT germline references to assign V/J genes and CDR3. Any read was removed if the V/J assignment was weak (E-value above 1e-6), the CDR3 was missing, or the read contained stop codons, out-of-frame junctions, or ambiguous translated residues. V3J clonotypes were defined as sequences sharing an identical inferred V gene, J gene, and CDR3 amino acid sequence. Percentage overlap between repertoires was calculated by dividing the number of shared unique clonotypes by the size of the smaller repertoire. RTK rarefaction, the Chao1 estimator, and Recon v2.1 estimates of unobserved clonotypes were used to assess repertoire richness. Generation probabilities for all TCRbeta clonotypes obtained by the gDNA method from four donors were computed using OLGA. Imported from immuneACCESS, the table was reduced by TCRdb to in-frame sequences with V and J called. These copies leave out some clones; in studies compared against another copy, an unresolved V gene accounts for under half, and the cause of the remainder is not known. The DNA gave D and trimming, while V, J and clone size come from that table. The sample profile shows around 180,000 clones; about 93% of them were found once. Of the sample, 0.067% is held by the ten largest clones.

The sequenced sample consisted of naive CD4+ T cells sorted from blood. The sample's cell subset or site label, decoded: CD45RA+ positively selected. The TCR was taken from a woman aged 25 to 39 in good health. The receptor chain draws on TRBV4-1 and TRBJ2-7, and TRBD2 aligns with 13 junction nucleotides. CDR3 region: CASSQTGTSGTYEQYF. DNA sequence: TGCGCCAGCAGCCAAACCGGGACTAGCGGGACATACGAGCAGTACTTC.